This entry concerns a single T cell receptor (beta chain). Its antigen is not identified. TCRB transcripts that were expressed got sequenced, as all of the isolated RNA had been reverse transcribed. TCRdb's table, derived via immunoSEQ multiplex PCR, lists solely in-frame clones and lacks some. This table has about 620,000 clones, around 15% appearing once. The V end was cut by 4 bases, the J end by 2 bases, with 14 bases between. Germline V lookup: CDR1 SGHDT, CDR2 YYEEEE. The CDR3 is made up of 15 amino acids. The data derive from a study of beta chain features in type 1 diabetes. Study outcomes and limitations: Patients with Type 1 diabetes showed moderately but significantly shorter TCRB CDR3s in all four CD4+ subsets.

Central memory, naive, regulatory and stem cell-like memory CD4+ cells were sorted by CD45RO/CCR7/CD25/CD127/CD95/CD27. The TCR comes from a man aged 18-30 years in good health. The J gene is TRBJ2-3, the V gene TRBV5-6; D not resolved. Sequenced sample: naive CD4+ T cells from blood. Here the CDR3 reads CASSLDRFLTDTQYF. CDR3 in DNA: TGTGCCAGCAGCCTTGACCGGTTCCTCACAGATACGCAGTATTTT.